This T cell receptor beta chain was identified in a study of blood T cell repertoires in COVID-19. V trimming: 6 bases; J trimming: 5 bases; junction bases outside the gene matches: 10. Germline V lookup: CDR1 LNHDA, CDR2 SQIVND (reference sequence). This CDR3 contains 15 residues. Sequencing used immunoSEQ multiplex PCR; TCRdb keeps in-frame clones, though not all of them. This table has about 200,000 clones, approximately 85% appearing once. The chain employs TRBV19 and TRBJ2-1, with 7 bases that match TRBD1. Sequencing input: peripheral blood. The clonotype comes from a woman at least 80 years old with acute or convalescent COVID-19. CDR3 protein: CASRLQGQIHNEQFF. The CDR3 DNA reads TGTGCCAGTAGATTACAGGGGCAGATCCACAATGAGCAGTTCTTC.